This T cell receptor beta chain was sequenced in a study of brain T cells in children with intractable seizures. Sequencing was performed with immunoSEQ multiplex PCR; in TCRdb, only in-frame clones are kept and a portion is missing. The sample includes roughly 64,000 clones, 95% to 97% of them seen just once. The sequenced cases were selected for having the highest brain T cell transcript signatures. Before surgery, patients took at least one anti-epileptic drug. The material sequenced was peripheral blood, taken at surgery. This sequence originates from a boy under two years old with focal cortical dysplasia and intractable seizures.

CDR3 protein: CASSLSGGYYNEQFF. The CDR3 nucleotides read TGTGCCAGCAGTTTATCTGGCGGCTATTACAATGAGCAGTTCTTC. The V gene is TRBV27, the J gene TRBJ2-1, with D unclear. V lost 0 bases to trimming and J lost 4 bases, with 10 bases between them. Germline lookup yields CDR1 MNHEY and CDR2 SMNVEV (reference sequence). The length of the CDR3 is 15 residues.